The sample holds one count of the clone carrying this TCR beta chain. What it recognizes is unknown. Given the absence of the conserved phenylalanine or tryptophan at the CDR3 end, a read error is likely. It is unclear where the CDR3 begins or ends on the DNA, so no DNA is shown, and the CDR3 is as TCRdb lists it. The data originate from a study of cytomegalovirus exposure and HLA in healthy donors. Findings and limits, study-wide: Sequencing had likely introduced a cluster of highly shared sequence variants as an artifact.

Germline V gene data show CDR1 as GTSNPN and CDR2 as SVGIG (reference sequence). The CDR3 totals 13 residues, both ends included. In the PCR, 60 Vbeta and 13 Jbeta primers were used. Measured with immunoSEQ multiplex PCR; TCRdb has only the in-frame clones, and not every one. In the table there are about 160,000 clones, about 88% of which are singletons. This sequence was found in a man younger than 35 in good health and CMV-seropositive. The chain recombines TRBV30 with TRBJ1-2; the table's D call, TRBD1, was not checked against the DNA. Sequenced material: PBMCs. The CDR3 region is CAWSFTGSVGHTL.